This T cell receptor (beta chain) was captured by sequencing in a study of shared clonotypes between healthy human individuals. Assay used: immunoSEQ multiplex PCR; TCRdb lists only in-frame clones, some missing. The sample has 2,100,000 or so clones, approximately 94% seen once. With respect to this clone: The antigen remains undetermined.

Study-wide findings and caveats: Researchers sampled only blood; tissue repertoires likely differ. All-four-donor shared clonotypes had higher generation probabilities than non-shared clonotypes did. Represented diversity, genetic and exposure-history alike, was limited by few donors. Several donors held approximately 4.6% of naive CD4 clonotypes in common.

Germline V gene sequence: CDR1 LNHDA, CDR2 SQIVND (reference sequence). This CDR3 contains 16 residues. With 7 bases removed from V and 0 bases from J, the gap between germline ends came to 16 bases. Sample: naive CD4+ T cells sorted from blood. The subset here: CD45RA+ positively selected. J is TRBJ1-3 and V is TRBV19; D is unclear. This TCR was recovered from a man between 18 and 29 years old in good health. CDR3 in DNA: TGTGCCAGTATCCAGACTGGGCACGGCTCTGGAAACACCATATATTTT. Translated, it gives CASIQTGHGSGNTIYF.